This T cell receptor beta chain was identified during a study of T-cell memory formation after mild COVID-19 (dated by TCRdb to the early 2020s). Concerning the study at large: TCR sequence clusters from the two donors were largely donor specific. The cohort was made up of two young adult volunteers, one female and one male, who were previously healthy. T-cell clones expanding and contracting after mild COVID-19 in a couple of donors were tracked by longitudinal TCRalpha and TCRbeta repertoire sequencing.

Ficoll-Paque density gradient centrifugation was the method used to isolate PBMCs. There are a few counts of this clonotype. What this receptor recognizes is not known. It has no much larger one-base neighbor in the sample; base qualities were not kept. For sequencing, an Illumina NovaSeq 6000 was employed. cDNA libraries for TCRalpha and TCRbeta were prepared by 5'RACE using constant-segment primers, with sample barcodes and unique molecular identifiers added. Trizol reagent was used to extract RNA from every sample. The libraries were amplified in two PCR steps, and the second step added a second sample barcode and Illumina TruSeq adapters. Libraries were sequenced on an Illumina NovaSeq with 2 x 150 bp paired-end reads. From the authors' description of their analysis: Reads were demultiplexed and collapsed into UMI-guided consensus sequences with migec v1.2.7. Using mixcr v2.1.11, UMI consensuses were aligned to TRA and TRB V and J templates and then assembled into clonotypes. Expanded or contracted clonotypes were those called significant by both edgeR and NoisET, with noise models trained on biological replicates. For edgeR calls, the thresholds were a false discovery rate-adjusted p below 0.01 and a log2 fold-change of 1. As an exploratory analysis of dynamics, PCA with hierarchical clustering was applied to max-normalized trajectories of the 1000 most abundant clonotypes. Separately sequenced CD4+ and CD8+ repertoires were used to assign the CD4 or CD8 phenotype of responding clones. TCRdb ran its own pipeline on the public reads, namely fastp trimming at Q25 and MiXCR clone calling, and kept in-frame beta chains. Rows with one shared CDR3 protein collapse into an entry with the most common genes and DNA. The V and J calls reflect TCRdb's pipeline rather than the authors' work. The sample contains over 350,000 distinct CDR3 sequences, roughly 15% of them found a single time. Roughly 21% of the sample rests with the top ten.

Study-wide conclusions, independent of this receptor: The study covered only two mild cases, and larger cohorts including severe cases with pre-infection samples were considered necessary. Contracting CD4+ clones were located mainly in the CM and EM memory subsets, whereas CD8+ clones were found to be enriched in EMRA. From day 15 to 85, contracting clones showed balanced CD4/CD8 phenotypes, whereas a second wave of clones that expanded from day 15 to 37 leaned towards CD4+. The second-wave clones that peaked on day 37 were not confirmed to be SARS-CoV-2 specific. Some responding clones were found in pre-infection memory, which suggests that pre-existing cross-reactive memory T cells took part in the SARS-CoV-2 response.

Taken from cysteine to phenylalanine, the CDR3 has 15 residues. The only DNA kept is the CDR3, 45 bases in frame from the first base. Trimming at the junction amounts to 6 bases on V and 1 base on J, and the germline ends lie 10 bases apart. Sequenced sample: PBMCs or a T cell subset sorted from them (not recorded which). The source is a man between 18 and 35 years old who had mild COVID-19 (a few samples of this study predate the infection). The sample titles of this study are shuffled in the database, so cell type and time point are left out; the donor was told from shared clones. The V gene is TRBV12-3 or TRBV12-4 and the J gene is TRBJ2-6, with the D gene call left open. The sequence in DNA is TGTGCCAGCAGCCGAGGCCCTTCTGGGGCCAACGTCCTGACTTTC. It translates as CASSRGPSGANVLTF.